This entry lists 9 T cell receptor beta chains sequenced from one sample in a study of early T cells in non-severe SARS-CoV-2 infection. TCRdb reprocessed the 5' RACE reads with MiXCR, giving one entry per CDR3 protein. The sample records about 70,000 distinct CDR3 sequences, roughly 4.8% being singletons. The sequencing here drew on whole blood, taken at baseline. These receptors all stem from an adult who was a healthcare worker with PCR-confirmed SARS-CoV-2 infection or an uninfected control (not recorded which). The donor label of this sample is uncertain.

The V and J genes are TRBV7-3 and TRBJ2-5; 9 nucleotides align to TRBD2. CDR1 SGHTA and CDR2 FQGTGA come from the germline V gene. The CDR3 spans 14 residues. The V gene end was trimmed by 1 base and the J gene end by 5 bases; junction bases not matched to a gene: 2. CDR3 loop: CASSLSGGAETQYF. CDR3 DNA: TGTGCCAGCAGCTTAAGCGGGGGGGCGGAGACCCAGTACTTC.

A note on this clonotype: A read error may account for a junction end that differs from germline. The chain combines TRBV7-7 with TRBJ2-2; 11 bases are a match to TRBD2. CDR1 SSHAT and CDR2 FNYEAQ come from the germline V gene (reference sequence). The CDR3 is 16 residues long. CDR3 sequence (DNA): TGTGCTAGCAGCTTAGGAGGACTAGCGGGCCCCGGGGAGCTGTTTTTT. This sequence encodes CASSLGGLAGPGELFF.

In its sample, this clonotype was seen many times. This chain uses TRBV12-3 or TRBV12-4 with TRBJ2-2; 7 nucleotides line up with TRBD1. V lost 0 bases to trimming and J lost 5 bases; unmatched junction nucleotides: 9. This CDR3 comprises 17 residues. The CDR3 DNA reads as TGTGCCAGCAGTTTAGCGATTGAGGGGGCGAGAACCGGGGAGCTGTTTTTT. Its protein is CASSLAIEGARTGELFF.

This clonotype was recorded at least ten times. The DNA for the CDR3 is TGCAGCGTTGGAAAAAACAGGGGGGGCTACAATGAGCAGTTCTTC. This codes for CSVGKNRGGYNEQFF. The chain uses TRBV29-1 and TRBJ2-1; the D gene is possibly TRBD1 (8 bases). Germline V gene lookup returns CDR1 SQVTM and CDR2 ANQGSEA. This CDR3 region has 15 residues. The V and J ends lost 4 bases and 3 bases respectively, with 16 bases between them.

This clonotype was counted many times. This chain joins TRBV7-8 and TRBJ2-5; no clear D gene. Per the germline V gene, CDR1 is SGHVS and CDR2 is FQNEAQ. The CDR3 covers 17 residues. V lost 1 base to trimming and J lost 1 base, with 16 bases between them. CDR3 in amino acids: CASSLVSFDSLQETQYF. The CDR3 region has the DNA TGTGCCAGCAGCTTAGTTTCCTTCGATTCACTCCAAGAGACCCAGTACTTC.

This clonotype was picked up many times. The CDR3 loop reads CASSPTRDSLNTEAFF. DNA for the CDR3: TGTGCCAGCTCACCGACGCGGGACAGTCTGAACACTGAAGCTTTCTTT. This chain uses TRBV18 with TRBJ1-1; TRBD1 matches at 7 bases. Germline loops: CDR1 KGHSH, CDR2 LQKENI. Germline trimming cut 3 bases from V and 0 bases from J; bases unmatched to any gene: 7. This CDR3 is built from 16 residues.

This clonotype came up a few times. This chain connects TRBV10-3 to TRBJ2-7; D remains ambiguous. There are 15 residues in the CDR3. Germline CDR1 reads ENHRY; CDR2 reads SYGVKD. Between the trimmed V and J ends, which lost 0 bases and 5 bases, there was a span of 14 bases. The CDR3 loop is CAISESGSLRNEQYF. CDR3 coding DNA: TGTGCCATCAGTGAGTCCGGCTCCTTGAGGAACGAGCAGTACTTC.

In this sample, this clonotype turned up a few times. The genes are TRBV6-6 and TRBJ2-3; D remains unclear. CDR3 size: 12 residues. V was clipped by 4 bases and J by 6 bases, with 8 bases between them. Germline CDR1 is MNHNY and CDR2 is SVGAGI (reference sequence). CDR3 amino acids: CASSWTWDTQYF. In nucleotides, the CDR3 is TGTGCCAGCAGTTGGACGTGGGATACGCAGTATTTT.

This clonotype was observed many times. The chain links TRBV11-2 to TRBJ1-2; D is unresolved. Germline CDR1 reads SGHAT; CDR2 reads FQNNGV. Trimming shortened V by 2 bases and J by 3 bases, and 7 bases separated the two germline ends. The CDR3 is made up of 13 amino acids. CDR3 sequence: CASSLSRYYGYTF. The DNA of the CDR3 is TGTGCCAGCAGCTTATCACGGTACTATGGCTACACCTTC.